This T cell receptor (beta chain) stems from a study of T cells in Graves' hyperthyroidism and ophthalmopathy. RNA transcripts provided the source from which TCR beta CDR3 regions were amplified. When the TCR CDR3 underwent first-round RT-PCR, the HTBI primer set was used. Using its own MiXCR run on the multiplex PCR reads, TCRdb lists one record per CDR3 protein. Here the sample spans around 600,000 distinct CDR3 sequences, 40% to 55% being singletons. Sample: peripheral blood or thyroid tissue (not recorded which). The clonotype originates from an adult man with Graves' disease, either hyperthyroidism or ophthalmopathy (not recorded which).

CDR3 sequence: CATRTAPHATNEKLFF. The CDR3 nucleotides are TGTGCCACCCGGACTGCCCCCCATGCAACTAATGAAAAACTGTTTTTT. J is TRBJ1-4 and V is TRBV24-1; no clear D. The V and J ends lost 9 bases and 0 bases respectively, with 16 bases between them. The CDR3 consists of 16 residues. Germline V gene data show CDR1 as KGHDR and CDR2 as SFDVKD.